The entry below gives a single T cell receptor beta chain sequence along with its context. Its recognized antigen is unknown. The sample holds no much larger clone one base away, and base qualities are not on file. TCRbeta CDR3 regions were amplified from genomic DNA using the immunoSEQ Assay, a bias-controlled multiplex PCR. The study's processing was this. The number of nucleated cells in each sample was estimated from the amplification of reference gene primers within the assay. Sequence reads were collapsed and filtered to measure the absolute abundance of every unique TCRbeta CDR3 rearrangement. For each sample, productive Simpson clonality was calculated by taking the square root of Simpson's diversity index across productive rearrangements. TCRdb holds this immuneACCESS table with in-frame rearrangements only. Some clones are missing; in checked studies, unresolved V genes explain under half, and the rest has no known cause. V and J calls and clone size are as listed in that table; D and trimming were resolved from the DNA. In this sample the table shows a few hundred thousand clones, about 85% of which occur a single time. The ten top clones hold roughly 3.4% of the sample.

Via the germline V gene (reference sequence), CDR1 is LNHDA and CDR2 SQIVND. Inclusive of the bounding cysteine and phenylalanine, the CDR3 is 16 residues long. The DNA shown is the 48-base CDR3, in frame from base 1. The germline V end is reduced by 5 bases and the J end by 7 bases; junction bases left unmatched: 12. This sample stems from a study of blood T cell repertoires in COVID-19 (dated by TCRdb to the early 2020s). Notes on the research overall: The collaborator samples originated in the United States, Italy and Spain and spanned the acute and convalescent phases of COVID-19. The material from the prospective study consisted of cDNA or gDNA derived from T cells, B-cell-depleted T cells, or PBMCs. Deeply sampled blood TCRbeta repertoires from subjects exposed to, actively infected with, or recovered from COVID-19 were included in the dataset. The repertoires were made available in a free public database intended to serve as a resource for research on the immune response to SARS-CoV-2. Samples came from the ongoing ImmuneRACE study (first 160 participants) plus 1,254 subjects from 6 global collaborators. Nearly every sample came with metadata listing a de-identified subject ID, COVID-19 status, age in years and sex. Where available, HLA class I and class II types were obtained from metadata supplied by the sample provider rather than from assay-based typing.

Points the paper makes about the study in general: Clinical and demographic metadata were provided uncurated, with the amount varying by source and participant.

Each collaborating institution followed its own protocols to collect whole blood in K2EDTA tubes. For TCRbeta analysis, collaborator samples were shipped as frozen whole blood, as isolated PBMCs, or as DNA extracted from either sample type. Sequenced sample: peripheral blood. The rearranged segments are TRBV19 and TRBJ2-7, with 12 central nucleotides matching TRBD1. The sequence derives from a woman aged 18-30 years with acute or convalescent COVID-19. The CDR3 region reads CASSESRDRGPREQYF. The nucleotides are TGTGCCAGTAGTGAGAGCCGGGACAGGGGGCCTCGGGAGCAGTACTTC.